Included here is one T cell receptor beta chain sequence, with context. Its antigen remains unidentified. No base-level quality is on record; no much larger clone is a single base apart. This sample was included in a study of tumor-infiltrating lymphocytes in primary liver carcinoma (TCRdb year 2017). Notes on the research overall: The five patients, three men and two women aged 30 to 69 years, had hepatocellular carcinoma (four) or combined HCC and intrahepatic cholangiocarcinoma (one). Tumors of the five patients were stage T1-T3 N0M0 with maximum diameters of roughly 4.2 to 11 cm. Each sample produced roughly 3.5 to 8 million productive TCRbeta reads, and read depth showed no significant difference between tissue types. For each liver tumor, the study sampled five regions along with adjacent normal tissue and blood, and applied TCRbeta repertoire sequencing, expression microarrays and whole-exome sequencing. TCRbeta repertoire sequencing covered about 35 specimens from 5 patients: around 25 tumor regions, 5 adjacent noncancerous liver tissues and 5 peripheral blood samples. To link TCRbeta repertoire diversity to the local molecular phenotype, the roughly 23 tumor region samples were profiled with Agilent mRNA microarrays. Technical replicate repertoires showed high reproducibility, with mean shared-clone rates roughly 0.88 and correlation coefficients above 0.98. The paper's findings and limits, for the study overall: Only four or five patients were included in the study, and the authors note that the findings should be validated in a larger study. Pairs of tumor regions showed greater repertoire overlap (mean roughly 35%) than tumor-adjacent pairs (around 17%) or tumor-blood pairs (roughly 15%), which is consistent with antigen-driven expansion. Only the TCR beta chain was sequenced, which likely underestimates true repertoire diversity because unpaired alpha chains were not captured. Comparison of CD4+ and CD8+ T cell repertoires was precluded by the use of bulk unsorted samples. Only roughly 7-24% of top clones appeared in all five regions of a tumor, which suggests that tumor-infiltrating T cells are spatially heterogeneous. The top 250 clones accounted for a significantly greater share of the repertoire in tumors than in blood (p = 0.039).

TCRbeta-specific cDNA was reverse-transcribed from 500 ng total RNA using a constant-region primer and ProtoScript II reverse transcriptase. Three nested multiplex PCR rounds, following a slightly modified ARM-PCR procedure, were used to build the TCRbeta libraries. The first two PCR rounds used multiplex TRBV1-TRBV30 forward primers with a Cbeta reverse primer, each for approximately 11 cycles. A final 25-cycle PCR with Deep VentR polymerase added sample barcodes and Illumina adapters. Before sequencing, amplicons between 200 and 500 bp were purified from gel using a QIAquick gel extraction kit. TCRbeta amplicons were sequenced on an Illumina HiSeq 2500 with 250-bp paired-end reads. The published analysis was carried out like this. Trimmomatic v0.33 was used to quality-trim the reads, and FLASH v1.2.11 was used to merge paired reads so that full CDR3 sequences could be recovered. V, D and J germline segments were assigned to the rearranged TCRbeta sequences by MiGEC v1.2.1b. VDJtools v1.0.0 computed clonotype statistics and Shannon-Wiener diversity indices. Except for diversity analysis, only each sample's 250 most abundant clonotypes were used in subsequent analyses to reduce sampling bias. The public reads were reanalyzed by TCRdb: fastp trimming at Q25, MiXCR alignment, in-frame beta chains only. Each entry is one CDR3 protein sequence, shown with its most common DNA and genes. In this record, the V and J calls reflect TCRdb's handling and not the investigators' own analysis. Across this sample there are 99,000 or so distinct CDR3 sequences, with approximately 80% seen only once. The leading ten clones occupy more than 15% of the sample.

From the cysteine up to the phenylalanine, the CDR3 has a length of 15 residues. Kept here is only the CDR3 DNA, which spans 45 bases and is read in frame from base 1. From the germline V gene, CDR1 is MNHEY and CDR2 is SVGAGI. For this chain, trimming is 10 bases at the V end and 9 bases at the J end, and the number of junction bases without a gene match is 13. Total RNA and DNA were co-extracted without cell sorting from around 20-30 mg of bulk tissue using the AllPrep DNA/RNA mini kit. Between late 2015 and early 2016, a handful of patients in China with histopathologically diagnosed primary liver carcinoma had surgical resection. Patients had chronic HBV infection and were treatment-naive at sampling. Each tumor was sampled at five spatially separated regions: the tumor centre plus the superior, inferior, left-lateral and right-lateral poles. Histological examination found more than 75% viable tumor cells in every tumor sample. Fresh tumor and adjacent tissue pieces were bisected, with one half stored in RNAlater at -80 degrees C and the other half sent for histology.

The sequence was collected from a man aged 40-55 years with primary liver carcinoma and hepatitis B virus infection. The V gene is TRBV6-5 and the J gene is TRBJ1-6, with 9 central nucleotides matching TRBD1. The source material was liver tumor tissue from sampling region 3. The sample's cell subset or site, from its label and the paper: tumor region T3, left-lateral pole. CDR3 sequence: CATRRDTGGCSPLHF. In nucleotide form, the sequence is TGTGCCACCAGGAGAGACACAGGGGGCTGTTCACCCCTCCACTTT.